Presented here are 19 T cell receptor beta chains from one specimen sequenced in a study of shared clonotypes between healthy human individuals. The method was immunoSEQ multiplex PCR; TCRdb's version includes in-frame clones alone and lacks a portion of them. There are about 510,000 clones in the sample; almost 97% occur only once, and about 0.057% lies in the top ten. The sample taken for sequencing was naive CD4+ T cells sorted from blood. Subset: CD45RA+ positively selected. All receptors come from a woman in her thirties in good health.

The rearrangement uses TRBV2 and TRBJ2-2; no firm D call. This CDR3 comprises 15 residues. Germline V gene lookup returns CDR1 SNHLY and CDR2 FYNNEI. Deletions cut 6 bases from V and 2 bases from J, with 13 bases between. CDR3 nucleotides: TGTGCCAGCAGCGGACGTGTGGGTAACACCGGGGAGCTGTTTTTT. Residues: CASSGRVGNTGELFF.

The genes are TRBV29-1 and TRBJ2-1; tentatively, D is TRBD2 (9 bases). V was trimmed by 4 bases and J by 8 bases, leaving 24 bases between them. CDR3 length: 16 amino acids. CDR1 and CDR2 (germline): SQVTM, ANQGSEA. CDR3: CSVARGRKAGGYEQFF. The CDR3 DNA is TGCAGCGTTGCCAGGGGGCGTAAAGCGGGAGGATATGAGCAGTTCTTC.

The J gene is TRBJ1-2, the V gene TRBV6-1; a possible D gene is TRBD1 (6 bases). The V end lost 4 bases, the J end lost 2 bases, and 14 bases lay between the germline ends. CDR3 length equals 15 residues. Germline CDR1 MNHNS, CDR2 SASEGT. Written as DNA, the CDR3 is TGTGCCAGCAGTGGGGAGGGGGTGGCGAACTATGGCTACACCTTC. This encodes CASSGEGVANYGYTF.

This clone was found once. The gene calls are TRBV28 and TRBJ2-1, with TRBD2 matching 9 bases. After removal of 4 bases from V and 10 bases from J, the junction contained 5 bases not matched to a gene. This CDR3 region has 13 residues. The germline V gene encodes CDR1 MDHEN and CDR2 SYDVKM. The CDR3 region has the DNA TGTGCCAGCAGTTGGGGCGGGGGGGACGAGCAGTTCTTC. Residues: CASSWGGGDEQFF.

This rearrangement joins TRBV2 to TRBJ1-2, with a weak D call TRBD1 (6 bases). The CDR3 length is 13 residues. Trimming stripped 4 bases from V and 7 bases from J, with 13 bases between. The germline V gene has CDR1 SNHLY and CDR2 FYNNEI. CDR3 region: CASSGYRDFGYTF. CDR3 nucleotide sequence: TGTGCCAGCAGTGGGTACAGGGACTTTGGCTACACCTTC.

The chain uses TRBV11-1 and TRBJ2-7, with no clear D. This CDR3 spans 11 amino acids. Looked up from germline, CDR1 is SGHAT and CDR2 is FQDESV (reference sequence). Trimming took 8 bases from V and 6 from J, leaving 11 bases between them. The CDR3 protein is CASGSLGEQYF. As DNA, the CDR3 is TGTGCCAGCGGATCCCTCGGCGAGCAGTACTTC. Combining the CDR3 with reference TRBV11-1 and TRBJ2-7 gives the whole variable domain EAEVAQSPRYKITEKSQAVAFWCDPISGHATLYWYRQILGQGPELLVQFQDESVVDDSQLPKDRFSAERLKGVDSTLKIQPAELGDSAMYLCASGSLGEQYFGPGTRLTVT.

Written as DNA, the CDR3 is TGTGCCAGCAGCTTAGGGCGGGAGTCGGGCAATGAGCAGTTCTTC. As protein: CASSLGRESGNEQFF. The chain joins TRBV11-2 to TRBJ2-1; 7 bases align to TRBD2. Germline CDR1 and CDR2: SGHAT and FQNNGV. The CDR3 covers 15 residues. With 1 base clipped from V and 6 bases from J, the junction kept 6 bases outside the gene matches.

This clone was seen once. CDR3 protein: CASSRLETGSNTEAFF. The CDR3 bases are TGTGCCAGTTCCCGGCTGGAGACAGGGTCGAACACTGAAGCTTTCTTT. The chain recombines TRBV9 with TRBJ1-1; 7 nucleotides match TRBD1. The trim removed 8 bases at V and 1 base at J, leaving 14 bases unmatched. Germline CDR1 reads SGDLS; CDR2 reads YYNGEE. The CDR3 runs 16 residues.

The chain uses TRBV6-1 and TRBJ1-2; D gene unclear. The CDR3 covers 15 residues. V shed 2 bases and J shed 8 bases, with 18 bases lying between them. Per germline, CDR1 MNHNS and CDR2 SASEGT. CDR3 in amino acids: CASSERSNGLRGYTF. As DNA, the CDR3 is TGTGCCAGCAGTGAACGGTCGAACGGACTGCGGGGCTACACCTTC.

This chain joins TRBV9 and TRBJ2-3; D is ambiguous. CDR1 is SGDLS and CDR2 is YYNGEE in the germline V gene. V lost 4 bases and J 3 bases, leaving 15 bases between the germline ends. The CDR3 loop spans 15 amino acids. CDR3 in DNA: TGTGCCAGCAGCACCCGAGCTGGCTCTACAGATACGCAGTATTTT. Encoded protein: CASSTRAGSTDTQYF.

The chain joins TRBV30 to TRBJ2-2; weak D call: TRBD2 (5 bases). The germline CDR1 and CDR2 sequences are GTSNPN and SVGIG (reference sequence). V shed 3 bases and J shed 5 bases, with 10 bases lying between them. The CDR3 runs 13 residues. Written as DNA, the CDR3 is TGTGCCTGGAGACCCGGGAATACCGGGGAGCTGTTTTTT. Protein sequence: CAWRPGNTGELFF.

The rearrangement joins TRBV7-9 to TRBJ2-5; 9 nucleotides align to TRBD1. Per the germline V gene, CDR1 is SEHNR and CDR2 is FQNEAQ (reference sequence). There are 16 residues in the CDR3. V was pared by 4 bases and J by 5 bases, with 11 bases of the junction left unmatched. CDR3 residues: CASSSTGQGIRETQYF. In DNA form, the CDR3 reads TGTGCCAGCAGCTCCACGGGACAGGGTATCAGGGAGACCCAGTACTTC.

V is TRBV4-1 and J is TRBJ2-7, with 7 bases that match TRBD1. The CDR3 loop spans 15 amino acids. Germline V gene lookup returns CDR1 MGHRA and CDR2 YSYEKL. Losses at the gene ends were 1 base for V and 3 bases for J; bases not matched to a gene: 6. CDR3: CASSQGPDRDYEQYF. The CDR3 DNA reads as TGCGCCAGCAGCCAAGGCCCCGACAGGGACTACGAGCAGTACTTC.

V is TRBV18 and J is TRBJ2-5; D perhaps matches TRBD1 (6 bases). The J call may be incorrect, as the DNA end agrees better with TRBJ2-7. Germline V CDR1 and CDR2: KGHSH, LQKENI. The CDR3 runs 16 residues. The CDR3 protein is CASSLRPGQTPYEQYF. Written as DNA, the CDR3 is TGTGCCAGCTCACTGCGACCGGGACAAACCCCATACGAGCAGTACTTC.

The rearrangement joins TRBV18 to TRBJ1-5; 9 nucleotides agree with TRBD1. Trimming cost V 3 bases and J 3 bases; bases outside gene matches: 9. The CDR3 length is 17 residues. CDR1 and CDR2 from the germline V gene are KGHSH and LQKENI. The DNA of the CDR3 is TGTGCCAGCTCACCCGGGACAGGGACTTTGGACAATCAGCCCCAGCATTTT. It is translated as CASSPGTGTLDNQPQHF.

The chain recombines TRBV6-5 with TRBJ1-1; D is possibly TRBD1 (6 bases). The ends were cut back, 4 bases at V and 1 base at J, with 13 bases in the middle. The CDR3 is 15 amino acids. Per germline, CDR1 MNHEY and CDR2 SVGAGI. The CDR3 loop reads CASSSSLGANTEAFF. CDR3 DNA sequence: TGTGCCAGCAGTTCTTCTCTGGGGGCGAACACTGAAGCTTTCTTT.

The chain recombines TRBV11-2 with TRBJ1-1; unclear D gene. Germline CDR1 and CDR2: SGHAT and FQNNGV. This CDR3 spans 13 amino acids. V was shortened by 9 bases and J by 0 bases, with 11 bases between the two germline ends. In DNA, the CDR3 is TGTGCCAGTTCGCAATCGGTGAACACTGAAGCTTTCTTT. Its protein product is CASSQSVNTEAFF.

This chain joins TRBV2 and TRBJ1-5; D possibly corresponds to TRBD1 (6 bases). CDR3 length equals 15 residues. Germline V CDR1 and CDR2: SNHLY, FYNNEI. V gave up 1 base and J gave up 3 bases, with 10 bases separating them. CDR3 coding DNA: TGTGCCAGCAGTGAAGAAGCAGGGGTCAATCAGCCCCAGCATTTT. Amino acids: CASSEEAGVNQPQHF.

The rearrangement uses TRBV18 and TRBJ2-7; 8 bases are shared with TRBD2. The germline V gene encodes CDR1 KGHSH and CDR2 LQKENI. This CDR3 has 17 amino acids. V trimming: 2 bases; J trimming: 2 bases; junction bases outside the gene matches: 11. Here the CDR3 DNA reads TGTGCCAGCTCACCAGCCGTCGGTAGCGGGGCCCCCTACGAGCAGTACTTC. This sequence encodes CASSPAVGSGAPYEQYF. The whole variable domain, remainder taken from reference TRBV18 and TRBJ2-7, is NAGVMQNPRHLVRRRGQEARLRCSPMKGHSHVYWYRQLPEEGLKFMVYLQKENIIDESGMPKERFSAEFPKEGPSILRIQQVVRGDSAAYFCASSPAVGSGAPYEQYFGPGTRLTVT.